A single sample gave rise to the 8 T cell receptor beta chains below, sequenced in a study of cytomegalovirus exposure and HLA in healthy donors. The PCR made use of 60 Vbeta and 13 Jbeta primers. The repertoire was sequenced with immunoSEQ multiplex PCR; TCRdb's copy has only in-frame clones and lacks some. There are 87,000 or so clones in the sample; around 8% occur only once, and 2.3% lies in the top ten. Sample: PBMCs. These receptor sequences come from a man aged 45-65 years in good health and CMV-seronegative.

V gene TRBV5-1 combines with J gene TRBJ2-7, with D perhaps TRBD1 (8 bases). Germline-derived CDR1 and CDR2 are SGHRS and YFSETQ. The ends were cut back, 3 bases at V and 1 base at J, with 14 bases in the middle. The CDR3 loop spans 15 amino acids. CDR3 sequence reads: CASSSQGGGSYEQYF. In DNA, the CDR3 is TGCGCCAGCAGCTCACAGGGGGGGGGATCCTACGAGCAGTACTTC.

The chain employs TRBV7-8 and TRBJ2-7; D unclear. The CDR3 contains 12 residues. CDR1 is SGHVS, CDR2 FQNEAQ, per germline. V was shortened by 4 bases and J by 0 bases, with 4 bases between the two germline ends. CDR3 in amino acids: CASSSYSYEQYF. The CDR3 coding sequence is TGTGCCAGCAGCTCCTACTCCTACGAGCAGTACTTC.

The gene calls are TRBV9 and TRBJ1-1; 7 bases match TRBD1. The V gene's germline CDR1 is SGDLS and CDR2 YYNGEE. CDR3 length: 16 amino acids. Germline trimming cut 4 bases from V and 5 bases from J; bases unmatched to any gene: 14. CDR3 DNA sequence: TGTGCCAGCAGCCCACACCTCGACAGGGAAACAACTGAAGCTTTCTTT. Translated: CASSPHLDRETTEAFF.

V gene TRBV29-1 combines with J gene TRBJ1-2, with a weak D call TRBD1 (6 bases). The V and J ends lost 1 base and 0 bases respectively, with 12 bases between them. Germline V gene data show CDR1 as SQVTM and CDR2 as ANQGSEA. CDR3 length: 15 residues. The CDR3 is CSVEVGTGTNYGYTF. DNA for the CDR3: TGCAGCGTTGAAGTGGGAACAGGGACTAACTATGGCTACACCTTC.

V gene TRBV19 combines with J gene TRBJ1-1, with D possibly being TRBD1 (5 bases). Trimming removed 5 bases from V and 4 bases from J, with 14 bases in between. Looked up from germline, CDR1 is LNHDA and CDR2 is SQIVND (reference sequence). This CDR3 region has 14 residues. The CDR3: CASSPLGGTTEAFF. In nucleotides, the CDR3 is TGTGCCAGTAGTCCGCTGGGGGGGACCACTGAAGCTTTCTTT.

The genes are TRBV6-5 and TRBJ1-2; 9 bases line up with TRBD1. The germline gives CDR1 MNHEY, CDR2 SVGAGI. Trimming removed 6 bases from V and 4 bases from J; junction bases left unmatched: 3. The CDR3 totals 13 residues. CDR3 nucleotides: TGTGCCAGCAGGCGACAGGGGGGCTATGGCTACACCTTC. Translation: CASRRQGGYGYTF.

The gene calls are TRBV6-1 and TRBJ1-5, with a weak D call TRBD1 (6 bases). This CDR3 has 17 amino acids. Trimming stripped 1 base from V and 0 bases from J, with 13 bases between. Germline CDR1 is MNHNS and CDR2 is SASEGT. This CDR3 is CASSEDRQEISNQPQHF. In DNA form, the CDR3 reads TGTGCCAGCAGTGAAGATAGACAGGAGATTAGCAATCAGCCCCAGCATTTT.

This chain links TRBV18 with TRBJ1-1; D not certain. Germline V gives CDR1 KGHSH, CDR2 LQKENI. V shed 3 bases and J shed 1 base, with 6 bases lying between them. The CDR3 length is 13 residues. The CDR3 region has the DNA TGTGCCAGCTCACCCGAGGGGAACACTGAAGCTTTCTTT. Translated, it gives CASSPEGNTEAFF.